This T cell receptor beta chain was recovered during a study of T cells after yellow fever vaccination (dated by TCRdb to the late 2010s). In the study overall: Libraries from fractions with low cell numbers were prepared with the SMART-Seq v4 Ultra Low Input RNA kit. To follow T-cell clones before and after both primary and booster YFV17D yellow fever vaccination, bulk TCR alpha and beta repertoires underwent longitudinal sequencing. The cohort comprised two healthy male donors, one aged 18 to 29 and one aged 30 to 40 years. Bulk PBMC replicates and cell subsets were isolated from blood drawn at multiple timepoints before and after both primary and secondary immunization.

What the treatment or condition label conveys for this sample: live attenuated yellow fever vaccine strain. PBMCs were isolated from peripheral blood using a standard Ficoll-Paque protocol. Dynabeads CD4 and CD8 positive selection kits were used to isolate CD4 and CD8 T-cell fractions. RNA was extracted with TriZol from bulk PBMCs, CD4 and CD8 fractions, and dextramer-positive and dextramer-negative fractions. General study outcomes and caveats: After the booster, most clones that had expanded after primary vaccination were detected again (around 97% of CD4 and 70% to 90% of CD8), suggesting broad maintenance of memory. Because the study included only a couple of donors, the extent to which the findings can be generalized is limited. Because abundant contaminating clonotypes from the bulk population could be contained in FACS-sorted repertoires, computational filtering was required. A small fraction of clonotypes appeared in both the CD4 and CD8 compartments, likely as a result of convergent recombination. The secondary T-cell response was found to be weaker but faster than the primary response, with a peak reached on day 5 rather than on day 15.

The germline ends are 16 bases apart after V is trimmed by 4 bases and J by 2 bases. Via the germline V gene (reference sequence), CDR1 is SEHNR and CDR2 FQNEAQ. The CDR3, cysteine through phenylalanine, is 16 amino acids long. Only the CDR3 region is kept as DNA, spanning 48 bases read in frame from base 1. Sequencing was performed on an Illumina NovaSeq 6000. TCR cDNA was synthesized by 5'RACE template switching, through which a universal primer site and unique molecular identifiers were introduced. cDNA synthesis was primed from both the TCR alpha and TCR beta constant segments. Library amplification involved two PCR steps, and the second step added sample barcodes and sequencing adapters. Sequencing of libraries was performed on Illumina HiSeq 2500 (2x100 bp) or NovaSeq (2x150 bp). The study's own analysis went as follows. MIGEC handled demultiplexing of reads and collapsing into UMI consensus sequences, while MiXCR performed V(D)J alignment. Vaccine-responding clonotypes were identified with edgeR using replicate PBMC samples, with FDR below 0.01 and a log2 fold change above 5 up to day 15 being required. Each bulk clonotype received a CD4 or CD8 identity based on whether the sequenced CD4 or CD8 repertoire contained that clonotype at higher abundance. TCRdb cleaned the public reads at Q25 with fastp, built clones with MiXCR and kept in-frame beta chains. All rows with the same CDR3 protein become a single entry with the most common DNA and genes. The V and J calls, along with clone size, are taken from TCRdb and not from the paper's own processing. The sample has hundreds of thousands of distinct CDR3 sequences on record, 7.5% to 9% of them singletons. About 3.7% of the sample goes to the ten largest clones.

This clonotype was detected only a few times. Its antigen is unknown. No per-base quality is available; no much larger clone lies one base away. This sample comprised CD4+ T cells sorted from PBMCs, obtained 5 days after the yellow fever booster vaccination. The rearrangement joined TRBV7-9 to TRBJ2-3, with the D call tentatively TRBD1 or TRBD2, each fitting 6 bases. The source of this sequence is a man between 18 and 35 years old who received the YFV17D yellow fever vaccine. The bases read TGTGCCAGCAGCTCGGGGGACATCAACCCCACAGATACGCAGTATTTT. Its protein product is CASSSGDINPTDTQYF.